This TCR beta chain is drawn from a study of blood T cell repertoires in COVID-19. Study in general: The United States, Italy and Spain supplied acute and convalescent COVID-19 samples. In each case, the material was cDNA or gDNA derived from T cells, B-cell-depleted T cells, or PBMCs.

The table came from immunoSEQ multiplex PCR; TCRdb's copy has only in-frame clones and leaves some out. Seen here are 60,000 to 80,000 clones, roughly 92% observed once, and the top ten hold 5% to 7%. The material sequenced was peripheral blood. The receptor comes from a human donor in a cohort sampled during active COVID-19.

CDR3 in amino acids: CASSLTGEQETQYF. CDR3 in DNA: TGCGCCAGCAGCTTAACAGGGGAACAAGAGACCCAGTACTTC. The gene calls are TRBV5-1 and TRBJ2-5; 7 nucleotides line up with TRBD1. With V trimmed by 2 bases and J by 2 bases, 3 bases remained unmatched. The germline gives CDR1 SGHRS, CDR2 YFSETQ. CDR3 size: 14 residues.